A single sample gave rise to the 30 T cell receptor beta chains below, sequenced in a study of T cells in Graves' hyperthyroidism and ophthalmopathy. Researchers took RNA transcripts and amplified the TCR beta CDR3 regions from them. A first-round RT-PCR of the TCR CDR3 used the HTBI primer set. TCRdb reanalysed the multiplex PCR reads using MiXCR and keeps one entry per CDR3 protein. The table has about 420,000 distinct CDR3 sequences, more than 15% seen once; the top ten hold just under 8%. Sequencing was performed on blood. The receptors derive from a woman between 18 and 30 years old with Graves' hyperthyroidism.

Many counts were recorded for this clonotype. This sequence joins TRBV24-1 and TRBJ2-7; TRBD2 agrees at 9 bases. The germline V gene has CDR1 KGHDR and CDR2 SFDVKD. The CDR3 covers 17 residues. V shed 1 base, J shed 1 base, and the junction held 7 bases outside the gene matches. The CDR3 protein is CATSDFGVAGESYEQYF. CDR3 in DNA: TGTGCCACCAGTGATTTTGGGGTAGCGGGAGAATCCTACGAGCAGTACTTC.

This clonotype was observed many times. V and J are TRBV9 and TRBJ1-1; 7 bases are a match to TRBD1. Germline CDR1 reads SGDLS; CDR2 reads YYNGEE. J was trimmed by 6 bases and V by 0 bases; bases with no gene match: 2. The CDR3 totals 13 residues. In DNA, the CDR3 is TGTGCCAGCAGCGTAGGGGACAGACCTGAAGCTTTCTTT. Translation: CASSVGDRPEAFF.

Notes on this clonotype: A much more abundant neighbour one base away suggests this may be a read error. The chain joins TRBV27 to TRBJ1-3; TRBD1 matches 7 bases. Germline CDR1 is MNHEY and CDR2 is SMNVEV (reference sequence). This CDR3 is built from 17 residues. The CDR3 region is CASILSGQGVGGNTIYF. In DNA, the CDR3 is TGTGCCAGCATTTTATCGGGGCAGGGGGTAGGAGGAAACACCATATATTTT.

This chain uses TRBV19 with TRBJ2-1, with D possibly TRBD2 on 6 matching bases. This CDR3 has 16 residues. Germline-derived CDR1 and CDR2 are LNHDA and SQIVND (reference sequence). V was clipped by 4 bases and J by 9 bases, with 22 bases between them. This CDR3 reads CASSRILVLAAGEQFF. The CDR3 DNA follows: TGTGCCAGTAGTAGGATACTAGTTTTAGCGGCCGGTGAGCAGTTCTTC.

The V and J genes are TRBV5-4 and TRBJ2-7, with TRBD2 matching 7 bases. The CDR3 runs 14 residues. Germline CDR1 reads SGHNT; CDR2 reads YYREEE (reference sequence). V shed 2 bases and J 5 bases; nucleotides not matched to a gene: 7. CDR3 nucleotides: TGTGCCAGCAGCTTCGGGCGGGAGCACGACGAGCAGTACTTC. Its protein is CASSFGREHDEQYF.

The rearrangement uses TRBV10-3 and TRBJ2-7, with D perhaps given as TRBD1 or TRBD2 (5 bases each). CDR3 size: 11 residues. Germline V CDR1 and CDR2: ENHRY, SYGVKD. The V end lost 4 bases, the J end lost 5 bases, and 6 bases lay between the germline ends. The CDR3 nucleotides read TGTGCCATCAGTGGGGGGAACGAGCAGTACTTC. Protein sequence: CAISGGNEQYF.

The genes are TRBV6-2 or TRBV6-3 and TRBJ1-5; TRBD1 agrees at 10 bases. CDR3 length equals 15 residues. The V segment lost 5 bases and the J segment 3 bases; nucleotides outside the gene matches: 4. Germline V lookup: CDR1 MNHEY, CDR2 SVGEGT. This CDR3 reads CASSRQGANNQPQHF. For the CDR3, the DNA is TGTGCCAGCAGTCGACAGGGGGCGAACAATCAGCCCCAGCATTTT.

This clonotype was found a few times. The chain recombines TRBV28 with TRBJ1-5; no clear D gene. V was clipped by 1 base and J by 16 bases, with 11 bases between them. The CDR3 spans 11 residues. CDR1 MDHEN and CDR2 SYDVKM come from the germline V gene. The CDR3 loop reads CASSLSWGIHF. In DNA, the CDR3 is TGTGCCAGCAGTTTATCTTGGGGAATTCATTTT.

This clonotype was seen many times. This chain joins TRBV29-1 and TRBJ2-7; no definite D call. The CDR3 spans 13 residues. Per germline, CDR1 SQVTM and CDR2 ANQGSEA. The CDR3 coding sequence is TGCAGTGCTACCCGGGCGGACTCCTACGAGCAGTACTTC. Its translation: CSATRADSYEQYF.

This clonotype showed up just a few times. The chain carries TRBV6-1 and TRBJ1-2; the D is unclear. The germline gives CDR1 MNHNS, CDR2 SASEGT. The V gene lost 7 bases and the J gene lost 1 base, with 13 bases spanning the gap. The CDR3 runs to 14 residues. The CDR3 here is CASTKTRDNYGYTF. CDR3 in DNA: TGTGCCAGCACCAAGACACGTGATAACTATGGCTACACCTTC.

This clonotype was seen only a few times. A much more abundant neighbour one base away suggests this may be a read error. The J gene is TRBJ1-5, the V gene TRBV15; 9 nucleotides match TRBD1. Trimming at V came to 1 base and at J to 9 bases, leaving 7 bases not matched to a gene. This CDR3 contains 15 residues. Germline values: CDR1 LNHNV, CDR2 YYDKDF (reference sequence). The CDR3 sequence is CATSRGGTGSRPQHF. In nucleotides, the CDR3 is TGTGCCACCAGCAGAGGGGGGACAGGGAGTCGGCCCCAGCATTTT.

This clonotype has a handful of counts. This rearrangement joins TRBV5-4 to TRBJ2-1; 10 nucleotides line up with TRBD2. The J segment lost 6 bases and the V segment lost 4 bases, leaving 10 bases of the junction unmatched. The CDR3 covers 16 residues. In germline, CDR1 is SGHNT, CDR2 YYREEE (reference sequence). The CDR3 DNA sequence: TGTGCCAGCAGCCCGGGGGGACTAGCGCATCCCAATGAGCAGTTCTTC. This encodes CASSPGGLAHPNEQFF.

This clonotype has ten or more counts. The rearrangement joins TRBV30 to TRBJ2-7; 7 positions agree with TRBD2. CDR1 and CDR2 from the germline V gene are GTSNPN and SVGIG (reference sequence). The V gene end was trimmed by 4 bases and the J gene end by 7 bases; junction bases not matched to a gene: 4. The length of the CDR3 is 11 residues. The chain's CDR3 is CAWTGRGEQYF. The CDR3 nucleotides are TGTGCCTGGACAGGGCGGGGGGAGCAGTACTTC.

In its sample, this clonotype was seen many times. The chain employs TRBV7-8 and TRBJ1-6; D is perhaps TRBD1 (5 bases). The germline V and J ends were trimmed by 1 base and 3 bases, with 10 bases remaining between them. This CDR3 comprises 16 residues. The germline V gene has CDR1 SGHVS and CDR2 FQNEAQ. The DNA of the CDR3 is TGTGCCAGCAGCTTAGGGGGCGCGAACTATAATTCACCCCTCCACTTT. Residues: CASSLGGANYNSPLHF.

This chain joins TRBV5-6 and TRBJ2-5; 10 bases match TRBD2. This CDR3 has 16 amino acids. Germline V lookup: CDR1 SGHDT, CDR2 YYEEEE. The V gene end was trimmed by 0 bases and the J gene end by 4 bases; junction bases not matched to a gene: 6. The CDR3 nucleotides read TGTGCCAGCAGCTTGGGGAGCGGGGGGGCTGGAGAGACCCAGTACTTC. It codes for CASSLGSGGAGETQYF.

This clonotype has a count of ten or more. J is TRBJ2-7 and V is TRBV11-2; TRBD2 aligns across 8 bases. V shed 5 bases and J 3 bases; nucleotides not matched to a gene: 9. The germline V gene encodes CDR1 SGHAT and CDR2 FQNNGV. This CDR3 has 15 amino acids. The CDR3 DNA reads TGTGCCAGCAGCGCCGAGACTAGCGCTAACTACGAGCAGTACTTC. Protein sequence: CASSAETSANYEQYF.

This clonotype showed up just a few times. The V and J genes are TRBV11-3 and TRBJ1-2, with D uncertain. Trimming left V 2 bases short and J 6 bases short, with 22 bases between. The CDR3 is made up of 17 amino acids. Germline V lookup: CDR1 SGHNT, CDR2 YENEEA. This CDR3 reads CASSLTYLWESIDGYTF. CDR3 nucleotide sequence: TGTGCCAGCAGCTTAACTTACCTGTGGGAGTCGATAGATGGCTACACCTTC.

Ten or more counts support this clonotype. The rearrangement uses TRBV6-1 and TRBJ2-3, with TRBD1 as a possible D gene (7 bases). Germline CDR1 and CDR2: MNHNS and SASEGT. CDR3 size: 14 residues. V was clipped by 11 bases and J by 0 bases, with 15 bases between them. CDR3 in DNA: TGTGCCTCCTCCAGGGGGGCCAGCACAGATACGCAGTATTTT. Translation: CASSRGASTDTQYF.

Notes on this clonotype: Sequence at one end of the junction differs from germline and may be a read error. The CDR3 spells CASSLGVTGLGQPQHF. The CDR3 DNA is TGTGCCAGCAGTTTAGGGGTGACAGGGCTCGGCCAGCCCCAGCATTTT. The chain couples TRBV7-8 to TRBJ1-5, with 7 bases identical to TRBD1. Looked up from germline, CDR1 is SGHVS and CDR2 is FQNEAQ. This CDR3 region has 16 residues.

This clonotype was seen many times. The rearrangement uses TRBV28 and TRBJ1-2, with 7 bases matching TRBD1. V gave up 6 bases and J gave up 2 bases; unmatched junction bases: 12. In germline, CDR1 is MDHEN, CDR2 SYDVKM. The CDR3 is 16 residues long. The CDR3 region has the DNA TGTGCCAGCAGCCGAGGGGGCGGTTGGGAGAACTATGGCTACACCTTC. It specifies CASSRGGGWENYGYTF.

This clonotype was detected a few times. This rearrangement joins TRBV6-1 to TRBJ1-5; 10 bases agree with TRBD1. There are 18 residues in the CDR3. Germline trimming cut 8 bases from V and 2 bases from J; bases unmatched to any gene: 15. Looked up from germline, CDR1 is MNHNS and CDR2 is SASEGT. CDR3 nucleotides: TGTGCCAGCGGCGGTAGGGACAGGGGAGTTTTTGGCAATCAGCCCCAGCATTTT. Amino acid sequence: CASGGRDRGVFGNQPQHF.

This clonotype was recorded at least ten times. The V and J genes are TRBV12-3 or TRBV12-4 and TRBJ1-4; perhaps TRBD1 as D (5 bases). The CDR3 length is 17 residues. The V end lost 4 bases, the J end lost 8 bases, and 23 bases lay between the germline ends. Here the CDR3 reads CASSSLFGGGVREKLFF. The CDR3 coding sequence is TGTGCCAGCAGTTCCCTTTTTGGGGGGGGAGTTAGAGAAAAACTGTTTTTT.

This clonotype was picked up a small number of times. The V gene is TRBV7-9, the J gene TRBJ2-1; 8 bases match TRBD1. The CDR3 spans 16 residues. Germline CDR1 reads SEHNR; CDR2 reads FQNEAQ (reference sequence). V trimming: 5 bases; J trimming: 6 bases; junction bases outside the gene matches: 12. The CDR3: CASSPWTGKDVNEQFF. CDR3 coding DNA: TGTGCCAGCAGCCCGTGGACAGGGAAAGATGTCAATGAGCAGTTCTTC.

The sample holds a few counts of this clonotype. V gene TRBV7-2 combines with J gene TRBJ2-4; TRBD2 aligns across 7 bases. Trimming took 5 bases from V and 3 from J; bases not matched to a gene: 7. The length of the CDR3 is 15 residues. Germline CDR1 is SGHTA and CDR2 is FQGNSA. The CDR3 sequence: CASSPGGVGKNIQYF. The CDR3 DNA reads TGTGCCAGCAGCCCGGGAGGCGTTGGCAAAAACATTCAGTACTTC.

This rearrangement joins TRBV20-1 to TRBJ1-1; tentative D call: TRBD1 (5 bases). This CDR3 has 14 amino acids. The germline V and J ends were trimmed by 1 base and 3 bases, with 12 bases remaining between them. CDR1 and CDR2 from the germline V gene are DFQATT and SNEGSKA (reference sequence). CDR3 DNA: TGCAGTGCTAGAGCGACAGTCGGTTACACTGAAGCTTTCTTT. It translates to CSARATVGYTEAFF.

The sample holds a few counts of this clonotype. CDR3: CASSQDKGTRKVYEQYF. CDR3 sequence (DNA): TGCGCCAGCAGCCAAGATAAGGGGACCCGGAAGGTTTACGAGCAGTACTTC. V is TRBV4-1 and J is TRBJ2-7; TRBD1 or TRBD2 may be the D gene (5 bases each). The CDR3 extends over 17 amino acids. In germline, CDR1 is MGHRA, CDR2 YSYEKL. The V end was cut by 0 bases, the J end by 4 bases, with 19 bases between.

This clonotype was observed many times. This rearrangement joins TRBV6-1 to TRBJ2-6; D is uncertain. Trimming cost V 0 bases and J 4 bases, with 4 bases left between them. Germline V lookup: CDR1 MNHNS, CDR2 SASEGT. The CDR3 runs 14 residues. The CDR3 bases are TGTGCCAGCAGTGAAGCTTGGGGGGCCAACGTCCTGACTTTC. Translated: CASSEAWGANVLTF.

Details on this clonotype: A much more abundant neighbour one base away suggests this may be a read error. The chain combines TRBV3-1 with TRBJ2-1; TRBD2 aligns across 8 bases. This CDR3 region has 18 residues. Germline CDR1 and CDR2: LGHDT and YNNKEL (reference sequence). Losses at the gene ends were 5 bases for V and 8 bases for J; bases not matched to a gene: 20. This CDR3 is CASSLAPGLVGAPYEQFF. In DNA, the CDR3 is TGTGCCAGCAGCTTAGCGCCGGGACTAGTAGGGGCCCCCTATGAGCAGTTCTTC.

There are a few counts of this clonotype. This chain uses TRBV20-1 with TRBJ2-1, with TRBD2 identical over 11 bases. CDR3 length equals 18 residues. Germline V lookup: CDR1 DFQATT, CDR2 SNEGSKA (reference sequence). V shed 2 bases and J 0 bases; nucleotides not matched to a gene: 9. DNA of the CDR3: TGCAGTGCTAGAAAACTAGCGGGGGCGATGAGCTCCTACAATGAGCAGTTCTTC. Amino acid sequence: CSARKLAGAMSSYNEQFF.

Many counts were recorded for this clonotype. This chain connects TRBV7-2 to TRBJ2-7; D not certain. The V gene's germline CDR1 is SGHTA and CDR2 FQGNSA. Trimming removed 1 base at V and 2 bases at J, with 12 bases between. The CDR3 has 15 amino acids. The CDR3 region has the DNA TGTGCCAGCAGCTTAGTACTGGGCTCCACCTACGAGCAGTACTTC. This gives the protein CASSLVLGSTYEQYF. The full variable domain, completed using reference TRBV7-2 and TRBJ2-7, is GAGVSQSPSNKVTEKGKDVELRCDPISGHTALYWYRQSLGQGLEFLIYFQGNSAPDKSGLPSDRFSAERTGGSVSTLTIQRTQQEDSAVYLCASSLVLGSTYEQYFGPGTRLTVT.